Listed here are 3 T cell receptor beta chains from one sample, sequenced in a study of blood T cell repertoires in COVID-19. TCRdb keeps only in-frame clones here, not all; method: immunoSEQ multiplex PCR. Of 20,000 to 25,000 clones in the sample, 70% to 90% were seen once. The sequenced sample consisted of peripheral blood. The origin of the receptors is a human donor in a cohort sampled during active COVID-19. The donor label of this sample is uncertain.

This chain links TRBV2 with TRBJ1-2; D is undetermined. CDR1 and CDR2 from the germline V gene are SNHLY and FYNNEI. The CDR3 is 14 residues long. Trimming removed 3 bases at V and 2 bases at J, with 10 bases between. The CDR3 region has the DNA TGTGCCAGCAGTGAGGGCCGGGGAAACTATGGCTACACCTTC. Translated, it gives CASSEGRGNYGYTF.

The V call is TRBV5-6, the J call TRBJ1-1; 9 bases agree with TRBD1. Germline V CDR1 and CDR2: SGHDT, YYEEEE. The CDR3 consists of 13 residues. Unmatched junction bases numbered 8, after V lost 4 bases and J lost 10 bases. CDR3 amino acids: CASSEGQGLGAFF. CDR3 nucleotides: TGTGCCAGCAGCGAGGGACAGGGCCTTGGAGCTTTCTTT.

This clone occurred a few times. For the CDR3, the DNA is TGTGCCACCAGTGAAGCAGGGCCCAACCAAGAGACCCAGTACTTC. Residues: CATSEAGPNQETQYF. This rearrangement joins TRBV24-1 to TRBJ2-5; TRBD1 might be the D (5 bases). V lost 4 bases to trimming and J lost 0 bases, with 11 bases between them. The CDR3 runs to 15 residues. The V gene's germline CDR1 is KGHDR and CDR2 SFDVKD.